This T cell receptor beta chain was identified in a study of blood T cell repertoires in COVID-19. The overall study: Specimens from acute and convalescent COVID-19 originated in the United States, Italy and Spain. PBMCs, B-cell-depleted T cells, or T cells were the source of the cDNA or gDNA that made up the material.

This CDR3 has 15 residues. CDR1 and CDR2 (germline): SGHNT, YYREEE (reference sequence). J gave up 6 bases and V 4 bases, and 8 bases lay outside the gene matches. TCRdb's table, derived via immunoSEQ multiplex PCR, lists solely in-frame clones and lacks some. The sample includes tens of thousands of clones, 90% to 95% of them seen just once. Specimen: peripheral blood. This rearrangement joins TRBV5-4 to TRBJ2-7; TRBD2 aligns across 12 bases. The sequence derives from a woman older than 75 with acute or convalescent COVID-19. The CDR3 reads CASSGRSLAGGEQYF. The DNA for the CDR3 is TGTGCCAGCAGCGGGCGTTCACTAGCGGGAGGCGAGCAGTACTTC.